This T cell receptor (beta chain) was identified in a study of Ad26.COV2.S vaccination and SARS-CoV-2 variants. Some clones are missing from TCRdb's copy, which holds only in-frame ones; the method was immunoSEQ multiplex PCR. Among 350,000 to 450,000 clones listed, 92% were seen once. The V gene's germline CDR1 is SGHRS and CDR2 YFSETQ. V dropped 0 bases and J dropped 5 bases, with 9 bases sitting between them. The CDR3 loop spans 14 amino acids. The rearrangement uses TRBV5-1 and TRBJ1-5; D gene ambiguous. This sample comprised peripheral blood, obtained after recovery from COVID-19. The clonotype originates from a human donor who had recovered from COVID-19. CDR3 sequence reads: CASSLGPGDQPQHF. The DNA of the CDR3 is TGCGCCAGCAGCTTGGGTCCCGGGGATCAGCCCCAGCATTTT.